This TCR beta chain was found in a study of siplizumab effects on memory and regulatory T cells. Study-wide results and limits: Alloreactive sequences tracing back to unstimulated CD4+ memory cells fell significantly with siplizumab. A major contribution to the alloresponse seemed to be made by naive T cells, which seemed more diverse than memory cells.

TCRdb's copy holds only in-frame clones and misses some; the assay was immunoSEQ multiplex PCR. The sample gives 85,000 to 130,000 clones, about 93% of which show up once; roughly 0.59% is in the top ten. Deletions cut 3 bases from V and 10 bases from J, with 15 bases between. The CDR3 covers 13 residues. In germline, CDR1 is LNHDA, CDR2 SQIVND (reference sequence). In regard to this clone: What it recognizes is unknown.

The receptor was derived from a human donor in good health. The V and J genes are TRBV19 and TRBJ1-1, with D possibly matching TRBD1 (6 bases). Sequencing was done on a sample of Tregs sorted from blood. The chain's CDR3 is CASSMTGASRAFF. Here the CDR3 DNA reads TGTGCCAGTAGTATGACAGGAGCAAGCAGAGCTTTCTTT. Full variable domain (missing parts from reference TRBV19 and TRBJ1-1): DGGITQSPKYLFRKEGQNVTLSCEQNLNHDAMYWYRQDPGQGLRLIYYSQIVNDFQKGDIAEGYSVSREKKESFPLTVTSAQKNPTAFYLCASSMTGASRAFFGQGTRLTVV.